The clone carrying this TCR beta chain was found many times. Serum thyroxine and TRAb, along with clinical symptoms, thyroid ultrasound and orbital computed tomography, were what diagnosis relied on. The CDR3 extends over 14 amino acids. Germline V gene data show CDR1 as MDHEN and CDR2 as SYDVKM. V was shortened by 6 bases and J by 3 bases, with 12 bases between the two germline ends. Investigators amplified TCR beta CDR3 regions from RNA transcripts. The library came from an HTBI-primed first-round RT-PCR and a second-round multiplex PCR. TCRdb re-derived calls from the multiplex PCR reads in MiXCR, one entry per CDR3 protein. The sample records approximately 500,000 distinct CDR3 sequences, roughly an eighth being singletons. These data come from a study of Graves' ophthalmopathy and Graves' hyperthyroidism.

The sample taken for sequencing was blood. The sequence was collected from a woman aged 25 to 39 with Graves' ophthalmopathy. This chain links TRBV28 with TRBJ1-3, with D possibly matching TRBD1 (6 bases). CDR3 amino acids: CASSNRQDGNTIYF. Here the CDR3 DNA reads TGTGCCAGCAGCAACCGACAGGATGGAAACACCATATATTTT.